This record concerns one TCR beta chain sequence. The authors' processing: Estimation of nucleated cell counts relied on the amplification of reference gene primers. The protocol was immunoSEQ multiplex PCR, while the TCRdb copy is restricted to in-frame clones and leaves out a portion. The DNA was the basis for D and trimming; V, J and clone size are from that table. The sample contains about 96,000 clones, around 85% of which appear only once. This sample was included in a study of blood T cell repertoires in COVID-19. Study in general: PBMCs, B-cell-depleted T cells, or T cells were the source of the cDNA or gDNA that made up the material.

In germline, CDR1 is SGHTA, CDR2 FQGTGA. The CDR3 runs to 15 residues. V gave up 1 base and J gave up 4 bases, with 10 bases separating them. The chain carries TRBV7-3 and TRBJ1-4; TRBD1 might be the D (6 bases). Sequenced sample: peripheral blood. This TCR derives from a woman aged 60-75 years with acute or convalescent COVID-19. The CDR3 DNA is TGTGCCAGCAGCTTAAGGAGGACAGATAATGAAAAACTGTTTTTT. As protein: CASSLRRTDNEKLFF. The entire variable domain, with the rest obtained from reference TRBV7-3 and TRBJ1-4, is as follows: GAGVSQTPSNKVTEKGKYVELRCDPISGHTALYWYRQSLGQGPEFLIYFQGTGAADDSGLPNDRFFAVRPEGSVSTLKIQRTERGDSAVYLCASSLRRTDNEKLFFGSGTQLSVL.